This TCR beta chain derives from a study of blood T cell repertoires in COVID-19. The CDR3 totals 13 residues. Germline lookup yields CDR1 LNHNV and CDR2 YYDKDF (reference sequence). V was clipped by 3 bases and J by 11 bases, with 16 bases between them. Sequenced by immunoSEQ multiplex PCR; TCRdb stores in-frame clones only, minus some. The table includes 200,000 to 250,000 clones, 70% to 90% detected once. Source material: peripheral blood. V and J are TRBV15 and TRBJ1-1, with a possible D match to TRBD1 (6 bases). The TCR comes from a woman in her forties or fifties with COVID-19, enrolled during active disease. CDR3: CATSSLKGVRAFF. The CDR3 DNA follows: TGTGCCACCAGCAGTTTAAAGGGGGTCAGGGCTTTCTTT.